This entry concerns a single TCR beta chain. Its antigen is undetermined. The record originates from a study of T cell responses to AZD1222 COVID-19 vaccine. Study-wide points: Repertoires in all cases were sampled only once the peak T cell response had passed.

The length of the CDR3 is 19 residues. The trim removed 2 bases at V and 4 bases at J, leaving 14 bases unmatched. Per germline, CDR1 MNHEY and CDR2 SVGEGT. Using immunoSEQ multiplex PCR, the repertoire was profiled, and TCRdb retains in-frame clones only, with some absent. The table includes roughly 150,000 clones, roughly 91% detected once. This chain uses TRBV6-2 or TRBV6-3 with TRBJ2-1; TRBD2 aligns across 10 bases. This receptor was obtained from an adult in good health. The source material was peripheral blood, sampled on day 0 of AZD1222 vaccination. The CDR3 coding sequence is TGTGCCAGCAGTTACACGTTGGTAGCGGGAGGCCCCAAATACAATGAGCAGTTCTTC. It is translated as CASSYTLVAGGPKYNEQFF.